This T cell receptor beta chain emerged from a study of glioma-infiltrating T cells after dendritic cell vaccination. Study information: Glioblastoma patients came from Phase I and II dendritic cell vaccination trials. Dendritic cells derived from monocytes and pulsed with autologous tumor lysate formed the vaccine.

Amplification used 60 V beta primers and 13 J beta primers. Sequenced by immunoSEQ multiplex PCR; TCRdb stores in-frame clones only, minus some. Altogether 70,000 to 90,000 clones are present, less than 90% being singletons, with the ten largest covering 6% to 8.5%. The ends were cut back, 3 bases at V and 10 bases at J, with 16 bases in the middle. Per germline, CDR1 LGHNA and CDR2 YNFKEQ. The CDR3 totals 13 residues. Time point indicated: after dendritic cell vaccination, including at tumor progression/relapse. The TCR originated in a human donor with glioblastoma. The material was blood, obtained after dendritic cell vaccination. The V call is TRBV4-2, the J call TRBJ2-7; maybe TRBD1 (6 bases). CDR3 loop: CASSQSRDKQQYF. The CDR3 DNA reads as TGTGCCAGCAGCCAGAGTAGGGACAAACAACAGTACTTC.